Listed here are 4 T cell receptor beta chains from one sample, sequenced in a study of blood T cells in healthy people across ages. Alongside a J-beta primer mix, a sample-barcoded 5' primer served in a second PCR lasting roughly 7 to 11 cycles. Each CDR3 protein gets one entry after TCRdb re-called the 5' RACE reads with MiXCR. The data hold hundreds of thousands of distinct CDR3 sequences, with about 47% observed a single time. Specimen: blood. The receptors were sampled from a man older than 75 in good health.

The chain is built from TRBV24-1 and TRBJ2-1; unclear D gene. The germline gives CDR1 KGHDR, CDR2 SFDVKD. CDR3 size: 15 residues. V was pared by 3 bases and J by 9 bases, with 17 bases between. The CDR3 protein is CATSDPQGAPREQFF. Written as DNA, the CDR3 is TGTGCCACCAGTGATCCCCAAGGAGCCCCCCGTGAGCAGTTCTTC.

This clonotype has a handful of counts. The CDR3: CASSLGPVQETQYF. CDR3 bases: TGTGCCAGCAGCTTAGGCCCCGTTCAAGAGACCCAGTACTTC. The chain employs TRBV7-2 and TRBJ2-5; D uncertain. Trimming left V 1 base short and J 2 bases short, with 8 bases between. The CDR3 runs 14 residues. The germline gives CDR1 SGHTA, CDR2 FQGNSA.

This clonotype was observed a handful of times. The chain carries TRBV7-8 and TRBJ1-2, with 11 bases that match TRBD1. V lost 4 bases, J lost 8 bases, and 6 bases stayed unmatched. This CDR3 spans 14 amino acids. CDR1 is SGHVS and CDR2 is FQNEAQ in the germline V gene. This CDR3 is CASSSGTGGTGYTF. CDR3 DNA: TGTGCCAGCAGCTCCGGGACAGGGGGGACCGGCTACACCTTC.

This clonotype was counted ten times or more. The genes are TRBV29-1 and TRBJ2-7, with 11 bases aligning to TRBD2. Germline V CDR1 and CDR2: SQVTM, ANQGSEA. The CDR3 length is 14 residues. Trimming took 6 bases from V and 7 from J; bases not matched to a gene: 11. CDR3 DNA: TGCAGCGTCCGCGGACTAGCGGGTACAGGAGAGCAGTACTTC. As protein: CSVRGLAGTGEQYF.